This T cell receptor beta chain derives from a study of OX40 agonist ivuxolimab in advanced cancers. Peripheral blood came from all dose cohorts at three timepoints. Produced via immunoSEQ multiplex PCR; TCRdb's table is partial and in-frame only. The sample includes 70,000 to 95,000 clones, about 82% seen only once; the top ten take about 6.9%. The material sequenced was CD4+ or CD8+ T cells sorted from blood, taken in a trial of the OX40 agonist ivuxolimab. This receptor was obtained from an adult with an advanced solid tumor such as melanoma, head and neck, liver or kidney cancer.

The CDR3 DNA follows: TGCGCCAGCAGCCAAGATTGGGGGGGATACGAGCAGTACTTC. Its translation: CASSQDWGGYEQYF. This sequence joins TRBV4-1 and TRBJ2-7; 7 bases are shared with TRBD2. This CDR3 comprises 14 residues. V trimming: 0 bases; J trimming: 4 bases; junction bases outside the gene matches: 3. Germline V gives CDR1 MGHRA, CDR2 YSYEKL.